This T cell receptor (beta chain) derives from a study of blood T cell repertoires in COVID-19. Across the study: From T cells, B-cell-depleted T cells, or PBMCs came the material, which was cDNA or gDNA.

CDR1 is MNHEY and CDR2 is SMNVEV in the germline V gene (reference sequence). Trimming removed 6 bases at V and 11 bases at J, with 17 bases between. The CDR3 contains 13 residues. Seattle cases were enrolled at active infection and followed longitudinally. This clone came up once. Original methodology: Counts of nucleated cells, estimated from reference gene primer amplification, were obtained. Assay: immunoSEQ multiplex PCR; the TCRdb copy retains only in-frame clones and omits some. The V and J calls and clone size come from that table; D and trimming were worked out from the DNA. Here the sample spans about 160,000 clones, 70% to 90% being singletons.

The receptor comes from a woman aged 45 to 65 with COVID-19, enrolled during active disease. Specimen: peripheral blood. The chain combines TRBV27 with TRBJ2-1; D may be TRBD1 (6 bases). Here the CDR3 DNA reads TGTGCCAGCAGCCTGCCGGGACACCGAAAGCAGTTCTTC. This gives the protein CASSLPGHRKQFF.